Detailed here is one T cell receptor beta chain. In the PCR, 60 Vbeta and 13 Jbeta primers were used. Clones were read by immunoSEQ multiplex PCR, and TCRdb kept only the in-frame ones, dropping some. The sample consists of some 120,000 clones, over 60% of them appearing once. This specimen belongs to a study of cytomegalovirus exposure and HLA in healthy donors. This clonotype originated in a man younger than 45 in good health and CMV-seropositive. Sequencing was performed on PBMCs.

CDR3 region: CARSTGTGGRNEQFF. In nucleotides, the CDR3 is TGTGCCAGAAGCACCGGGACAGGGGGAAGGAATGAGCAGTTCTTC. This chain joins TRBV5-3 and TRBJ2-1, with TRBD1 matching 11 bases. TRBV5-3 is classed as an ORF, of uncertain function. J lost 7 bases, V lost 4 bases, and 7 bases had no gene match. The CDR3 contains 15 residues.